This T cell receptor (beta chain) was identified in a study of OX40 agonist ivuxolimab in advanced cancers. Study-level background: Hepatocellular carcinoma, melanoma, renal cell or head and neck cancer was diagnosed in the dose-escalation patients. Points from the study as a whole: Antigen specificity was not determined for the expanded peripheral T cells. Doses of 0.1 to 3.0 mg/kg were accompanied by clonal expansion of CD4+ and CD8+ blood T cells by week 6. CD8+ T cells (on average) carried more expanded clones than CD4+ T cells.

Sequencing used immunoSEQ multiplex PCR; TCRdb keeps in-frame clones, though not all of them. The table includes some 21,000 clones, 88% detected once. CDR1 MGHRA and CDR2 YSYEKL come from the germline V gene. The CDR3 is made up of 17 amino acids. The V and J ends lost 0 bases and 6 bases, in that order; junction bases with no gene match: 7. This clone was picked up a small number of times. Its target is unknown. The specimen comprised CD4+ or CD8+ T cells sorted from blood, sampled in a trial of the OX40 agonist ivuxolimab. The chain has TRBV4-1 and TRBJ2-1, with 11 bases matching TRBD2. This clonotype was obtained from an adult with an advanced solid tumor such as melanoma, head and neck, liver or kidney cancer. In nucleotides, the CDR3 is TGCGCCAGCAGCCAAGAGGCCCTAGCGGGAGGCCCCAATGAGCAGTTCTTC. Its protein product is CASSQEALAGGPNEQFF.